These T cell receptor beta chains were read from a single sample in a study of metastatic and nonmetastatic thyroid tumors. Through MiXCR, TCRdb re-clonotyped the PCR reads. The sample carries tens of thousands of clones, about an eighth recorded once. Source material: blood. The receptors stem from a female donor with papillary thyroid cancer or a benign thyroid nodule (not recorded which). Some clones in this sample may be carry-over from other donors' samples. Each CDR3 is given with its conserved first and last residue. A D gene is named only where the DNA matches it firmly. Clone sizes are given selectively: once, few, many, or a class where the clone is expanded.

d_call: .
j_call: TRBJ2-2
clone_size: many
v_call: TRBV4-1
cdr3_aa: CASSQTTGGFTGELFF
cdr3_nt: TGCGCCAGCAGCCAAACGACAGGAGGTTTCACCGGGGAGCTGTTTTTT

d_call: .
j_call: TRBJ2-1
clone_size: many
v_call: TRBV7-2
cdr3_aa: CASSLIFRLVSGNNEQFF
cdr3_nt: TGTGCCAGCAGCTTAATTTTTCGTTTGGTCAGCGGCAACAATGAGCAGTTCTTC

d_call: .
j_call: TRBJ2-1
clone_size: many
v_call: TRBV28
cdr3_aa: CASTSAELSSYNEQFF
cdr3_nt: TGTGCCAGCACGTCGGCGGAACTGAGCTCCTACAATGAGCAGTTCTTC

d_call: .
j_call: TRBJ2-3
clone_size: many
v_call: TRBV14
cdr3_aa: CASSQDFGGADTQYF
cdr3_nt: TGTGCCAGCAGCCAAGATTTTGGAGGGGCAGATACGCAGTATTTT

d_call: TRBD2
j_call: TRBJ2-7
clone_size: few
v_call: TRBV27
cdr3_aa: CASSRIAGLSYEQYF
cdr3_nt: TGTGCCAGCAGCCGAATAGCGGGTCTCTCCTACGAGCAGTACTTC

d_call: .
j_call: TRBJ1-1
clone_size: many
v_call: TRBV28
cdr3_aa: CASRPMGVNTEAFF
cdr3_nt: TGTGCCAGCAGGCCGATGGGGGTGAACACTGAAGCTTTCTTT

d_call: .
j_call: TRBJ1-1
clone_size: many
v_call: TRBV19
cdr3_aa: CASSITGLENTEAFF
cdr3_nt: TGTGCCAGTAGTATTACAGGGCTGGAGAACACTGAAGCTTTCTTT

d_call: .
j_call: TRBJ2-3
clone_size: many
v_call: TRBV12-3/TRBV12-4
cdr3_aa: CASSLGKAASTDTQYF
cdr3_nt: TGTGCCAGCAGTTTAGGGAAGGCGGCTAGCACAGATACGCAGTATTTT

d_call: .
j_call: TRBJ1-1
clone_size: many
v_call: TRBV5-1
cdr3_aa: CASSLVGGNTEAFF
cdr3_nt: TGCGCCAGCAGCTTGGTAGGTGGGAACACTGAAGCTTTCTTT

d_call: .
j_call: TRBJ1-1
clone_size: medium-sized
v_call: TRBV20-1
cdr3_aa: CSARDPFVTDTEAFF
cdr3_nt: TGCAGTGCTAGAGATCCTTTCGTAACAGACACTGAAGCTTTCTTT

d_call: .
j_call: TRBJ1-6
clone_size: .
v_call: TRBV7-2
cdr3_aa: CASSQAGELTPLHF
cdr3_nt: TGTGCCAGCAGCCAAGCGGGGGAATTAACACCCCTCCACTTT

d_call: TRBD1
j_call: TRBJ1-2
clone_size: once
v_call: TRBV28
cdr3_aa: CASSLDRGPGYTF
cdr3_nt: TGTGCCAGCAGTTTGGACAGGGGTCCTGGCTACACCTTC

d_call: .
j_call: TRBJ2-5
clone_size: many
v_call: TRBV20-1
cdr3_aa: CSAIPGQSGETQYF
cdr3_nt: TGCAGTGCTATCCCCGGGCAGAGCGGGGAGACCCAGTACTTC

d_call: .
j_call: TRBJ1-2
clone_size: many
v_call: TRBV6-1
cdr3_aa: CASSGGPEGYGYTF
cdr3_nt: TGTGCCAGCAGTGGCGGCCCGGAAGGCTATGGCTACACCTTC

d_call: .
j_call: TRBJ1-5
clone_size: once
v_call: TRBV20-1
cdr3_aa: CSASLDSGPGTQHF
cdr3_nt: TGCAGTGCTAGTCTGGACAGCGGCCCGGGGACCCAGCATTTT

d_call: .
j_call: TRBJ2-7
clone_size: .
v_call: TRBV13
cdr3_aa: CASSNLASERRHEQYF
cdr3_nt: TGTGCCAGCAGCAACCTGGCGTCGGAACGGCGCCACGAGCAGTACTTC

d_call: .
j_call: TRBJ2-6
clone_size: many
v_call: TRBV7-1
cdr3_aa: CASSSKDGASWFSGANVLTF
cdr3_nt: TGTGCCAGCAGCTCAAAAGACGGCGCTAGCTGGTTCTCTGGGGCCAACGTCCTGACTTTC

d_call: .
j_call: TRBJ2-1
clone_size: many
v_call: TRBV27
cdr3_aa: CASSIPPEQFF
cdr3_nt: TGTGCCAGCAGTATCCCCCCAGAGCAGTTCTTC

d_call: .
j_call: TRBJ1-1
clone_size: many
v_call: TRBV30
cdr3_aa: CAWGGTGNTEAFF
cdr3_nt: TGTGCCTGGGGAGGGACGGGGAACACTGAAGCTTTCTTT

d_call: .
j_call: TRBJ2-1
clone_size: few
v_call: TRBV6-1
cdr3_aa: CASSKGPYNEQFF
cdr3_nt: TGTGCCAGCAGCAAAGGACCCTACAATGAGCAGTTCTTC

d_call: TRBD1
j_call: TRBJ1-1
clone_size: many
v_call: TRBV5-5
cdr3_aa: CASSYTGGTEAFF
cdr3_nt: TGTGCCAGCAGCTATACAGGGGGCACTGAAGCTTTCTTT

d_call: .
j_call: TRBJ1-1
clone_size: medium-sized
v_call: TRBV5-1
cdr3_aa: CASSDLMNTEAFF
cdr3_nt: TGCGCCAGCAGCGATCTCATGAACACTGAAGCTTTCTTT

d_call: .
j_call: TRBJ1-1
clone_size: many
v_call: TRBV6-1
cdr3_aa: CATGWRGRITEAFF
cdr3_nt: TGTGCCACTGGGTGGAGGGGAAGAATCACTGAAGCTTTCTTT

d_call: TRBD1
j_call: TRBJ1-5
clone_size: many
v_call: TRBV4-1
cdr3_aa: CASSQYAGGYSNQPQHF
cdr3_nt: TGCGCCAGCAGCCAATATGCAGGGGGTTATAGCAATCAGCCCCAGCATTTT

d_call: .
j_call: TRBJ2-7
clone_size: many
v_call: TRBV15
cdr3_aa: CATSEAGIYEQYF
cdr3_nt: TGTGCCACCTCCGAGGCGGGGATCTACGAGCAGTACTTC

d_call: TRBD2
j_call: TRBJ2-5
clone_size: many
v_call: TRBV6-1
cdr3_aa: CASSGLAGGGETQYF
cdr3_nt: TGTGCCAGCAGTGGGCTAGCGGGAGGGGGAGAGACCCAGTACTTC

d_call: .
j_call: TRBJ2-2
clone_size: medium-sized
v_call: TRBV5-1
cdr3_aa: CASSLTGWGTGELFF
cdr3_nt: TGCGCCAGCAGCTTGACAGGGTGGGGCACCGGGGAGCTGTTTTTT

d_call: TRBD1
j_call: TRBJ1-6
clone_size: many
v_call: TRBV19
cdr3_aa: CASSILPAGTGINSPLHF
cdr3_nt: TGTGCCAGTAGTATCCTCCCCGCGGGGACAGGGATCAATTCACCCCTCCACTTT

d_call: TRBD1
j_call: TRBJ1-1
clone_size: many
v_call: TRBV27
cdr3_aa: CASRRQGSANTEAFF
cdr3_nt: TGTGCCAGCAGGAGACAGGGGTCGGCGAACACTGAAGCTTTCTTT

d_call: .
j_call: TRBJ2-1
clone_size: many
v_call: TRBV27
cdr3_aa: CASSFEGGNEQFF
cdr3_nt: TGTGCCAGCAGTTTCGAAGGGGGCAATGAGCAGTTCTTC

d_call: TRBD2
j_call: TRBJ2-5
clone_size: few
v_call: TRBV5-6
cdr3_aa: CASSHSGRQETQYF
cdr3_nt: TGTGCCAGCAGCCATAGCGGGAGACAAGAGACCCAGTACTTC

d_call: .
j_call: TRBJ2-1
clone_size: .
v_call: TRBV6-2/TRBV6-3
cdr3_aa: CASSIPRSGTHVYNEQFF
cdr3_nt: TGTGCCAGCAGCATCCCCAGATCCGGGACACATGTTTACAATGAGCAGTTCTTC

d_call: .
j_call: TRBJ2-5
clone_size: many
v_call: TRBV5-1
cdr3_aa: CASSFDSQETQYF
cdr3_nt: TGCGCCAGCAGCTTCGACTCACAAGAGACCCAGTACTTC

d_call: .
j_call: TRBJ2-7
clone_size: many
v_call: TRBV20-1
cdr3_aa: CSARSWGEQYF
cdr3_nt: TGCAGTGCTCGCAGTTGGGGAGAGCAGTACTTC

d_call: .
j_call: TRBJ2-7
clone_size: many
v_call: TRBV3-1
cdr3_aa: CASSQELTWSYEQYF
cdr3_nt: TGTGCCAGCAGCCAAGAGCTGACCTGGTCCTACGAGCAGTACTTC

d_call: TRBD1
j_call: TRBJ1-1
clone_size: many
v_call: TRBV12-3/TRBV12-4
cdr3_aa: CASSLGTGGITFF
cdr3_nt: TGTGCCAGCAGTTTGGGTACAGGGGGGATAACTTTCTTT